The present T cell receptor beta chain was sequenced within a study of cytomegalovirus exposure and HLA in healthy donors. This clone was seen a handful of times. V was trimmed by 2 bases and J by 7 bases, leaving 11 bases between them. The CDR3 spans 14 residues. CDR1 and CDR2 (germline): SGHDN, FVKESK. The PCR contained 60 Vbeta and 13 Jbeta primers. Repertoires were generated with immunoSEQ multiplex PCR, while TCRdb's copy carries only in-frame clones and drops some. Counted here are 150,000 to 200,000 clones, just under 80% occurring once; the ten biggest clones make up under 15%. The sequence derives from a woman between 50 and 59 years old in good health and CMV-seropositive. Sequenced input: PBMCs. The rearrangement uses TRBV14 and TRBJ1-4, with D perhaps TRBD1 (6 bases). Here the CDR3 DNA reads TGTGCCAGCAGCCAACAGGGGTGGAGTGAAAAACTGTTTTTT. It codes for CASSQQGWSEKLFF.